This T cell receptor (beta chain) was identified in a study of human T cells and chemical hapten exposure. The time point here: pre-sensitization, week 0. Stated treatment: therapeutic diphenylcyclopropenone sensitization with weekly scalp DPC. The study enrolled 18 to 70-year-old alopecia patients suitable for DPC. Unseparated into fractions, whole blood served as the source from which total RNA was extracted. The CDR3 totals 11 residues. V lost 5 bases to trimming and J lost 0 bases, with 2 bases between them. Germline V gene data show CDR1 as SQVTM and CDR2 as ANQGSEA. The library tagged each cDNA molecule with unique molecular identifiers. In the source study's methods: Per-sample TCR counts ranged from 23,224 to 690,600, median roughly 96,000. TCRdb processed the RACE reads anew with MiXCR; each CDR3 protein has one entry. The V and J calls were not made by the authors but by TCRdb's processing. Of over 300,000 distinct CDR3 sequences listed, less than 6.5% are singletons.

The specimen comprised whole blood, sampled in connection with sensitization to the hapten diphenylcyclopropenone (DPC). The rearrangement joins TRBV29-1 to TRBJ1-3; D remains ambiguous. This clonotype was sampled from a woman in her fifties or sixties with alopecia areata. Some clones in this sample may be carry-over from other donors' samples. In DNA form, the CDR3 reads TGCAGCGTTCACTCTGGAAACACCATATATTTT. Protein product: CSVHSGNTIYF.